The 26 T cell receptor beta chains reported below all come from one sample, sequenced in a study of CXCR3-negative and CXCR3-positive naive CD8 T cells (dated by TCRdb to between 2018 and 2021). The run used a NextSeq 550. The Human TCR Profiling Kit (MiLaboratory) was used to prepare UMI-labeled 5' RACE TRB cDNA libraries. TCRdb reprocessed the raw reads; every CDR3 protein sequence is a single record, and DNA is not supplied. The sample's records list 46,000 or so distinct CDR3 sequences. In total, the top ten clones hold about 1.4% of the sample. Sequences were obtained from naive CXCR3- CD8+ T cells from blood. The cell subset or site tag for this specimen amounts to: CD45RO-CCR7+CD27+CD95- naive CD8+ T cells lacking CXCR3 (TNR3-). The receptors come from a human donor in good health. Some clones in this sample may be carry-over from other donors' samples.

This chain joins TRBV28 and TRBJ2-7; the D call of TRBD1 rests on TCRdb alone, since no DNA is present to check it. CDR3 length equals 14 residues. CDR1 and CDR2 from the germline V gene are MDHEN and SYDVKM. This chain's CDR3 is CASSLFNRGNEQYF.

J is TRBJ1-2 and V is TRBV29-1. The CDR3 extends over 13 amino acids. In germline, CDR1 is SQVTM, CDR2 ANQGSEA. The CDR3 reads CSVPDQLNYGYTF.

The rearrangement links TRBV12-3 or TRBV12-4 to TRBJ2-3; no DNA is available, so the TRBD1 call from TCRdb remains unchecked. The CDR3 loop spans 17 amino acids. The CDR3 loop is CASTPLGGAGATDTQYF.

The chain couples TRBV7-7 to TRBJ2-1; no DNA is available, so the TRBD2 call from TCRdb remains unchecked. Germline lookup yields CDR1 SSHAT and CDR2 FNYEAQ (reference sequence). CDR3 size: 13 residues. This CDR3 is CASSSGDLDEQFF.

The chain recombines TRBV11-2 with TRBJ2-1; lacking DNA, the TRBD1 call made by TCRdb goes unchecked. CDR3 length: 13 residues. Germline CDR1 and CDR2: SGHAT and FQNNGV. The CDR3 loop is CASILTGNNEQFF.

The chain joins TRBV10-3 to TRBJ2-7. Germline V gives CDR1 ENHRY, CDR2 SYGVKD. The CDR3 spans 15 residues. The CDR3 region is CAISESLDLGGEQYF.

V gene TRBV28 combines with J gene TRBJ2-7. The CDR3 has 11 amino acids. The germline gives CDR1 MDHEN, CDR2 SYDVKM. CDR3: CASSRRYEQYF.

This chain's CDR3 is CASTQGFEQYF. The genes are TRBV7-9 and TRBJ2-7; TCRdb returns TRBD1, unconfirmable since there is no DNA. CDR3 length: 11 amino acids. CDR1 and CDR2 (germline): SEHNR, FQNEAQ (reference sequence).

This sequence joins TRBV25-1 and TRBJ2-1; TCRdb selects TRBD1, and the lack of DNA leaves this call unchecked. This CDR3 has 19 amino acids. Germline V gene data show CDR1 as MGHDK and CDR2 as SYGVNS. CDR3 sequence reads: CASSEFFSASGGSYNEQFF.

The J gene is TRBJ1-1, the V gene TRBV28. The germline gives CDR1 MDHEN, CDR2 SYDVKM. This CDR3 has 15 residues. Here the CDR3 reads CASSLLGGLNTEAFF.

This rearrangement joins TRBV6-5 to TRBJ2-7. Per germline, CDR1 MNHEY and CDR2 SVGAGI. This CDR3 is 12 amino acids long. Here the CDR3 reads CASRDGSYEQYF.

This CDR3 is CSARPLVGQGQEQYF. The chain employs TRBV20-1 and TRBJ2-7; as DNA is missing, the TRBD1 call by TCRdb cannot be tested. The CDR3 has 15 amino acids. Germline CDR1 reads DFQATT; CDR2 reads SNEGSKA (reference sequence).

This chain joins TRBV12-5 and TRBJ1-2; the D gene TCRdb calls, TRBD1, cannot be checked with no DNA. The CDR3 is made up of 15 amino acids. Germline V lookup: CDR1 LGHNT, CDR2 FRNRAP. The chain's CDR3 is CASGFIMGPEDGYTF. Looking up the rest from reference TRBV12-5 and TRBJ1-2 gives the full variable domain: DARVTQTPRHKVTEMGQEVTMRCQPILGHNTVFWYRQTMMQGLELLAYFRNRAPLDDSGMPKDRFSAEMPDATLATLKIQPSEPRDSAVYFCASGFIMGPEDGYTFGSGTRLTVV.

This rearrangement joins TRBV18 to TRBJ2-1; TCRdb selects TRBD1, and the lack of DNA leaves this call unchecked. The CDR3 loop spans 15 amino acids. In germline, CDR1 is KGHSH, CDR2 LQKENI. The CDR3 sequence: CASRPGGFTYNEQFF.

The CDR3 loop is CATSDLMGKLFF. The chain recombines TRBV24-1 with TRBJ1-4. Germline CDR1 is KGHDR and CDR2 is SFDVKD. This CDR3 contains 12 residues.

The V call is TRBV12-3 or TRBV12-4, the J call TRBJ2-5; the D gene TCRdb calls, TRBD1, cannot be checked with no DNA. The CDR3 sequence is 15 residues long. The CDR3 region is CASSPYSSTGETQYF.

The chain combines TRBV2 with TRBJ1-2; TCRdb designates TRBD1, a call that cannot be tested without DNA. CDR3 length: 16 residues. Germline CDR1 SNHLY, CDR2 FYNNEI. The CDR3 region is CASSTTSPGMDYGYTF.

The J gene is TRBJ2-1, the V gene TRBV7-9; TCRdb's D gene call, TRBD1, goes unchecked for lack of DNA. Looked up from germline, CDR1 is SEHNR and CDR2 is FQNEAQ (reference sequence). CDR3 length: 14 residues. CDR3 residues: CASLGAGGYNEQFF.

The chain combines TRBV12-3 or TRBV12-4 with TRBJ2-7; the TCRdb call, TRBD1, lacks DNA for checking. The CDR3 loop spans 15 amino acids. Here the CDR3 reads CASSSQGIGLYEQYF.

V gene TRBV9 combines with J gene TRBJ2-2. In germline, CDR1 is SGDLS, CDR2 YYNGEE. CDR3 length: 21 amino acids. CDR3 sequence reads: CASSVQKSDSEFFANTGELFF. Filled out from reference TRBV9 and TRBJ2-2, the complete variable domain reads DSGVTQTPKHLITATGQRVTLRCSPRSGDLSVYWYQQSLDQGLQFLIQYYNGEERAKGNILERFSAQQFPDLHSELNLSSLELGDSALYFCASSVQKSDSEFFANTGELFFGEGSRLTVL.

This chain links TRBV4-1 with TRBJ2-4. The CDR3 extends over 14 amino acids. Germline loops: CDR1 MGHRA, CDR2 YSYEKL. This CDR3 is CASSQGATANIQYF.

This chain connects TRBV18 to TRBJ2-7. This CDR3 is built from 14 residues. Germline V gene sequence: CDR1 KGHSH, CDR2 LQKENI. CDR3 loop: CASSYRDFSYEQYF.

The chain employs TRBV6-5 and TRBJ1-1. The CDR3 covers 12 residues. Germline assignment: CDR1 MNHEY and CDR2 SVGAGI. CDR3 in amino acids: CASSRSDTEAFF.

The chain carries TRBV20-1 and TRBJ1-1; TCRdb's D call, TRBD1, is unchecked because there is no DNA. CDR3 length: 14 amino acids. Germline V gene sequence: CDR1 DFQATT, CDR2 SNEGSKA (reference sequence). CDR3 region: CSARDRGGGTEAFF.

This chain connects TRBV29-1 to TRBJ2-2. CDR1 SQVTM and CDR2 ANQGSEA come from the germline V gene. The CDR3 contains 16 residues. The CDR3 sequence: CSVEGPLHPITGELFF.

The gene calls are TRBV28 and TRBJ2-1. The CDR3 is made up of 12 amino acids. Germline V gene sequence: CDR1 MDHEN, CDR2 SYDVKM. The CDR3 protein is CATEGSYNEQFF.